The clone carrying this TCR beta chain was detected only once. This sample is part of a study of blood T cell repertoires in COVID-19. Profiled with immunoSEQ multiplex PCR; TCRdb holds only in-frame clones, not every one. The sample includes about 250,000 clones, around 88% of them seen just once. V lost 4 bases, J lost 6 bases, and 12 bases stayed unmatched. The CDR3 contains 16 residues. CDR1 KGHDR and CDR2 SFDVKD come from the germline V gene. This TCR derives from a man older than 75 with acute or convalescent COVID-19. Material for sequencing was peripheral blood. This chain connects TRBV24-1 to TRBJ1-2; 8 bases align to TRBD1. CDR3 nucleotides: TGTGCCACCAGTGAGACGGACAGGGAATTTATCAATGGCTACACCTTC. The encoded protein is CATSETDREFINGYTF.